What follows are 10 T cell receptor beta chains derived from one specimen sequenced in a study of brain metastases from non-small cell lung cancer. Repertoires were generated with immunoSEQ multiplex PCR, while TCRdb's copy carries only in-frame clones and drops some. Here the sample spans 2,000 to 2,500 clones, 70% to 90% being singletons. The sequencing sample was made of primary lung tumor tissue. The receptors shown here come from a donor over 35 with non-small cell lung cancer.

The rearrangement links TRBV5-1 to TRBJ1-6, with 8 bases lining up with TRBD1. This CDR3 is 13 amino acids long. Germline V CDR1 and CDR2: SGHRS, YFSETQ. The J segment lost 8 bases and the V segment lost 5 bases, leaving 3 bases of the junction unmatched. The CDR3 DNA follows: TGCGCCAGCAGGGACAGGGCTGATTCACCCCTCCACTTT. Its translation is CASRDRADSPLHF.

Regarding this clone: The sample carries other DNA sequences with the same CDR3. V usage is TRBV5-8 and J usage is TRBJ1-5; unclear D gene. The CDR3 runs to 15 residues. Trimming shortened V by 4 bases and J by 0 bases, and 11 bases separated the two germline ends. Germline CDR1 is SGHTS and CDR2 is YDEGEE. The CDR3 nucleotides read TGTGCCAGCAGCGGCGGGCAAAATAGCAATCAGCCCCAGCATTTT. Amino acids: CASSGGQNSNQPQHF.

CDR3 residues: CASSPRSLTSYNEQFF. CDR3 DNA sequence: TGTGCCAGCAGCCCCCGCAGCCTAACCTCCTACAATGAGCAGTTCTTC. The rearrangement links TRBV11-1 to TRBJ2-1; D call uncertain. In germline, CDR1 is SGHAT, CDR2 FQDESV (reference sequence). V lost 5 bases and J 0 bases, leaving 14 bases between the germline ends. This CDR3 region has 16 residues.

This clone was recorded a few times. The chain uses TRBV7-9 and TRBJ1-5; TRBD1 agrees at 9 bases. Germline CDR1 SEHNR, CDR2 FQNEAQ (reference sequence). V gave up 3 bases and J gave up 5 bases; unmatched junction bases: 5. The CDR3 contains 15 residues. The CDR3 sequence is CASSLGGQGDQPQHF. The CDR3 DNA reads TGTGCCAGCAGCTTGGGGGGACAGGGTGATCAGCCCCAGCATTTT. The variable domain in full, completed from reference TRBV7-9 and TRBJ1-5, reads DTGVSQNPRHKITKRGQNVTFRCDPISEHNRLYWYRQTLGQGPEFLTYFQNEAQLEKSRLLSDRFSAERPKGSFSTLEIQRTEQGDSAMYLCASSLGGQGDQPQHFGDGTRLSIL.

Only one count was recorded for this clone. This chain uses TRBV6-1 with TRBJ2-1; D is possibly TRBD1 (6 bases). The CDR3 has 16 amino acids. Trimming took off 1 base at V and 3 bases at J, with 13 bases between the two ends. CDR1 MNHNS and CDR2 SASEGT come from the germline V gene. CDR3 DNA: TGTGCCAGCAGTGAAGTCATGGGGGCGGGCTACAATGAGCAGTTCTTC. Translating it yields CASSEVMGAGYNEQFF.

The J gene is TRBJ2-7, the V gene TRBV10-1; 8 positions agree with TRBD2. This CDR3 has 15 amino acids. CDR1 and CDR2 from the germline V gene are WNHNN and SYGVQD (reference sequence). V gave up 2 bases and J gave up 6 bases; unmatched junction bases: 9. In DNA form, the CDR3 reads TGCGCCAGCAGTGAGGGCGGGCTAGCGGGTTTCGAGCAGTACTTC. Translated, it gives CASSEGGLAGFEQYF.

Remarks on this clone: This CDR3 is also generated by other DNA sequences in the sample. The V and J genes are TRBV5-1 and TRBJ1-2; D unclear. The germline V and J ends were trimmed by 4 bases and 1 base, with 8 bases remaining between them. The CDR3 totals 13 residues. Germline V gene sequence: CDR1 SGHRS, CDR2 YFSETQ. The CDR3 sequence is CASSPIGNYGYTF. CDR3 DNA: TGCGCCAGCAGCCCTATCGGTAACTATGGCTACACCTTC.

The CDR3 loop reads CASSQEGFQPQHF. The CDR3 DNA sequence: TGTGCCAGCAGCCAAGAGGGGTTTCAGCCCCAGCATTTT. The chain couples TRBV3-1 (or the pseudogene TRBV3-2) to TRBJ1-5; D is ambiguous. The V end lost 0 bases, the J end lost 6 bases, and 6 bases lay between the germline ends. The CDR3 is 13 amino acids. Germline V gene data show CDR1 as LGHDT and CDR2 as YNNKEL (reference sequence).

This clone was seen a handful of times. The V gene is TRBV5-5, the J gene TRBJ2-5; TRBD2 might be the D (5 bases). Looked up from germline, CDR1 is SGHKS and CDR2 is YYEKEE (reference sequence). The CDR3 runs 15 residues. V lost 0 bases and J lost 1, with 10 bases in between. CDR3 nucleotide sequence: TGTGCCAGCAGCTTGGGCCGGGGTAGCCAAGAGACCCAGTACTTC. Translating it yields CASSLGRGSQETQYF.

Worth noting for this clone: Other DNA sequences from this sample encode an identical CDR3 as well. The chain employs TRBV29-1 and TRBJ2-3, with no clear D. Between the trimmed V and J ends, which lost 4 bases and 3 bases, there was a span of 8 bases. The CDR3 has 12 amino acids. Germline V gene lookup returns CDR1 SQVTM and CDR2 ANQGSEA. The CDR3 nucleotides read TGCAGCGTTGCAGAATTTACAGATACGCAGTATTTT. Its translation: CSVAEFTDTQYF.